This TCR beta chain was captured in a study of blood T cell repertoires in COVID-19. Looking at the study overall: Researchers got acute and convalescent COVID-19 samples from the United States, Italy and Spain. The analysed material was cDNA or gDNA that came from T cells, B-cell-depleted T cells, or PBMCs.

The V segment lost 1 base and the J segment 5 bases; nucleotides outside the gene matches: 0. The CDR3 length is 13 residues. CDR1 is SEHNR and CDR2 is FQNEAQ in the germline V gene (reference sequence). Authors' methods: Researchers report that nucleated cell counts were estimated from reference gene primer amplification. Clones were sequenced by immunoSEQ multiplex PCR, and TCRdb holds only the in-frame ones, with some missing. V and J calls and clone size are those listed in that table; D and trimming were worked out from the DNA. The data hold more than 35,000 clones, with over 75% observed a single time.

This clonotype originated in a man aged 55 to 69 with active COVID-19. The sequenced sample consisted of peripheral blood. The chain has TRBV7-9 and TRBJ1-1; 8 nucleotides line up with TRBD1. Here the CDR3 DNA reads TGTGCCAGCAGCTTAGGGACAGGGACTGAAGCTTTCTTT. It yields the protein CASSLGTGTEAFF.